This passage covers 21 T cell receptor beta chains from one sample sequenced in a study of human T cells and chemical hapten exposure. Time point of the sample: pre-sensitization, week 0. Treatment defined: therapeutic diphenylcyclopropenone sensitization with weekly scalp DPC. TCRdb called the RACE reads again in MiXCR, with one record for every CDR3 protein. The sample consists of 80,000 to 100,000 distinct CDR3 sequences, 9.6% of them appearing once. The source was whole blood, collected in connection with sensitization to the hapten diphenylcyclopropenone (DPC). These receptors were obtained from a woman aged 40 to 50 with alopecia areata. Some clones in this sample may be carry-over from other donors' samples.

This clonotype was counted many times. The V gene is TRBV12-3 or TRBV12-4, the J gene TRBJ2-2, with 9 bases lining up with TRBD2. The CDR3 covers 15 residues. V lost 3 bases to trimming and J lost 5 bases; unmatched junction nucleotides: 4. CDR3 amino acids: CASSFWTSDTGELFF. The CDR3 DNA follows: TGTGCCAGCAGTTTCTGGACTAGCGATACCGGGGAGCTGTTTTTT.

This chain links TRBV24-1 with TRBJ2-2; 9 bases are a match to TRBD1. Per the germline V gene, CDR1 is KGHDR and CDR2 is SFDVKD. With 5 bases clipped from V and 1 base from J, the junction kept 4 bases outside the gene matches. The CDR3 length is 16 residues. The CDR3 DNA is TGTGCCACCAGTGTTACGACAGGGGGGAACACCGGGGAGCTGTTTTTT. Translating it yields CATSVTTGGNTGELFF.

This clonotype was observed at least ten times. The gene calls are TRBV4-1 and TRBJ2-4; TRBD2 is a possible D gene (6 bases). V shed 5 bases and J shed 8 bases, with 13 bases lying between them. CDR1 is MGHRA, CDR2 YSYEKL, per germline. The CDR3 runs 13 residues. CDR3 region: CASSGAGIDIQYF. CDR3 nucleotide sequence: TGCGCCAGCAGCGGGGCGGGGATAGACATTCAGTACTTC.

Ten or more counts support this clonotype. This chain uses TRBV28 with TRBJ1-6; 7 bases line up with TRBD1. The germline CDR1 and CDR2 sequences are MDHEN and SYDVKM. V was pared by 3 bases and J by 6 bases, with 5 bases of the junction left unmatched. This CDR3 contains 15 residues. The CDR3 sequence is CASSFRDSGNSPLHF. In DNA, the CDR3 is TGTGCCAGCAGTTTCCGGGACAGTGGTAATTCACCCCTCCACTTT.

This clonotype has a count of ten or more. V is TRBV7-9 and J is TRBJ1-2, with D uncertain. Trimming left V 3 bases short and J 8 bases short, with 16 bases between. The CDR3 spans 14 residues. CDR1 is SEHNR and CDR2 is FQNEAQ in the germline V gene (reference sequence). The CDR3 nucleotides read TGTGCCAGCAGCTTTGGGAGTCTCCTTGTGGGCTACACCTTC. Translation: CASSFGSLLVGYTF.

There are many counts of this clonotype. This rearrangement joins TRBV7-2 to TRBJ2-7, with D maybe TRBD1 (5 bases). Germline CDR1 and CDR2: SGHTA and FQGNSA. Trimming left V 2 bases short and J 5 bases short, with 16 bases between. The CDR3 runs 15 residues. CDR3 sequence (DNA): TGTGCCAGCAGCTTAACGGGTCAGGGTTTCAACGAGCAGTACTTC. Its protein is CASSLTGQGFNEQYF.

This chain links TRBV6-2 or TRBV6-3 with TRBJ2-7; possibly TRBD2 for D (6 bases). V was cut by 0 bases and J by 3 bases, with 9 bases left in between. The germline CDR1 and CDR2 sequences are MNHEY and SVGEGT. This CDR3 contains 14 residues. CDR3 in amino acids: CASSYSGGSYEQYF. CDR3 DNA sequence: TGTGCCAGCAGTTACTCCGGGGGAAGCTACGAGCAGTACTTC.

This clonotype was detected ten times or more. The J gene is TRBJ1-5, the V gene TRBV12-3 or TRBV12-4; the D is unclear. V lost 7 bases, J lost 4 bases, and 11 bases lay in between. The CDR3 loop spans 13 amino acids. The CDR3 bases are TGTGCCAGCACCACCGGGTGGAATCAGCCCCAGCATTTT. Residues: CASTTGWNQPQHF.

This clonotype was seen at least ten times. The chain couples TRBV5-5 to TRBJ1-3; maybe TRBD1 (6 bases). Germline values: CDR1 SGHKS, CDR2 YYEKEE (reference sequence). The CDR3 has 16 residues. Trimming pared 4 bases from V and 0 bases from J, leaving 14 bases between. The CDR3 bases are TGTGCCAGCAGCGCAGACGGGACATACTCTGGAAACACCATATATTTT. Its translation is CASSADGTYSGNTIYF.

This clonotype was recorded at least ten times. The chain carries TRBV11-2 and TRBJ2-5; unclear D gene. The V gene lost 8 bases and the J gene lost 1 base, with 11 bases spanning the gap. The V gene's germline CDR1 is SGHAT and CDR2 FQNNGV. The CDR3 consists of 13 residues. The CDR3 DNA reads as TGTGCCAGCGCGCAGACCCTCCAAGAGACCCAGTACTTC. This gives the protein CASAQTLQETQYF. The full variable domain, in which reference TRBV11-2 and TRBJ2-5 provide the parts outside the CDR3, is EAGVAQSPRYKIIEKRQSVAFWCNPISGHATLYWYQQILGQGPKLLIQFQNNGVVDDSQLPKDRFSAERLKGVDSTLKIQPAKLEDSAVYLCASAQTLQETQYFGPGTRLLVL.

This clonotype was seen ten or more times. V is TRBV28 and J is TRBJ2-3; either TRBD1 or TRBD2 may supply D (5 bases each). The germline V gene has CDR1 MDHEN and CDR2 SYDVKM. This CDR3 comprises 17 residues. V lost 5 bases to trimming and J lost 1 base, with 19 bases between them. For the CDR3, the DNA is TGTGCCAGCAGTCTCAGCCGGGGCCCTGCTGGCACAGATACGCAGTATTTT. Its protein is CASSLSRGPAGTDTQYF.

This clonotype has at least ten counts. This chain uses TRBV6-2 or TRBV6-3 with TRBJ2-7, with D maybe TRBD1 (6 bases). Germline CDR1 MNHEY, CDR2 SVGEGT. Trimming shortened V by 6 bases and J by 5 bases, and 11 bases separated the two germline ends. The CDR3 extends over 12 amino acids. The CDR3 DNA reads TGTGCCAGCAGCCCCAGGGGTGACGAGCAGTACTTC. It yields the protein CASSPRGDEQYF.

This clonotype was recorded at least ten times. This chain connects TRBV5-1 to TRBJ2-7; D uncertain. This CDR3 spans 14 amino acids. V lost 2 bases and J lost 2, with 11 bases in between. Germline CDR1 is SGHRS and CDR2 is YFSETQ. The CDR3: CASSFAGRTYEQYF. The CDR3 nucleotides are TGCGCCAGCAGCTTCGCAGGCCGTACCTACGAGCAGTACTTC.

This clonotype was counted ten times or more. The chain uses TRBV7-2 and TRBJ2-3; 12 positions agree with TRBD2. Germline-derived CDR1 and CDR2 are SGHTA and FQGNSA. J was trimmed by 0 bases and V by 6 bases; bases with no gene match: 10. The CDR3 spans 18 residues. CDR3 amino acids: CASSFELAGGTSTDTQYF. DNA for the CDR3: TGTGCCAGCAGTTTTGAACTAGCGGGGGGTACTAGCACAGATACGCAGTATTTT. The full variable domain, its missing parts supplied by reference TRBV7-2 and TRBJ2-3, is GAGVSQSPSNKVTEKGKDVELRCDPISGHTALYWYRQSLGQGLEFLIYFQGNSAPDKSGLPSDRFSAERTGGSVSTLTIQRTQQEDSAVYLCASSFELAGGTSTDTQYFGPGTRLTVL.

This chain links TRBV29-1 with TRBJ2-2; D unresolved. The ends were cut back, 7 bases at V and 3 bases at J, with 6 bases in the middle. CDR1 is SQVTM, CDR2 ANQGSEA, per germline. The CDR3 runs 11 residues. CDR3 protein: CSAQHTGELFF. Written as DNA, the CDR3 is TGCAGCGCACAACACACCGGGGAGCTGTTTTTT.

J is TRBJ2-7 and V is TRBV7-9; TRBD1 is a possible D gene (6 bases). Germline V lookup: CDR1 SEHNR, CDR2 FQNEAQ (reference sequence). Trimming cost V 5 bases and J 0 bases, with 11 bases left between them. This CDR3 contains 14 residues. The CDR3 is CASSLQGSSYEQYF. The CDR3 nucleotides read TGTGCCAGCAGCCTCCAGGGGAGCTCCTACGAGCAGTACTTC.

This clonotype has a count of ten or more. The CDR3 protein is CASRPPAEGGVAGNQPQHF. The CDR3 coding sequence is TGTGCAAGTCGCCCCCCCGCGGAAGGCGGGGTAGCGGGCAATCAGCCCCAGCATTTT. The V and J genes are TRBV12-2 and TRBJ1-5. TRBV12-2 is termed a pseudogene. The CDR3 runs to 19 residues.

In this sample, this clonotype turned up a few times. The gene calls are TRBV20-1 and TRBJ2-5, with D unclear. This CDR3 has 13 residues. Trimming removed 4 bases from V and 4 bases from J, with 13 bases in between. Germline V lookup: CDR1 DFQATT, CDR2 SNEGSKA (reference sequence). CDR3 in amino acids: CSAIPGRRETQYF. CDR3 DNA sequence: TGCAGTGCTATCCCTGGTAGGAGAGAGACCCAGTACTTC.

This clonotype was found many times. The V and J genes are TRBV2 and TRBJ2-2; D could derive from TRBD1 or TRBD2 (9 bases each). This CDR3 spans 15 amino acids. V was pared by 8 bases and J by 5 bases, with 18 bases between. Germline CDR1 is SNHLY and CDR2 is FYNNEI. In nucleotides, the CDR3 is TGTGCCAGCCGGCTAGCGGGGACAGGGACCGGGGAGCTGTTTTTT. Translating gives CASRLAGTGTGELFF.

This clonotype was counted a few times. The rearrangement uses TRBV7-9 and TRBJ1-5, with unresolved D. The V end lost 1 base, the J end lost 2 bases, and 12 bases lay between the germline ends. The CDR3 totals 16 residues. CDR1 and CDR2 from the germline V gene are SEHNR and FQNEAQ (reference sequence). The CDR3 here is CASSLGYISGNQPQHF. The CDR3 coding sequence is TGTGCCAGCAGCTTAGGTTACATTTCGGGCAATCAGCCCCAGCATTTT. Variable domain in full (rest from reference TRBV7-9 and TRBJ1-5): DTGVSQNPRHKITKRGQNVTFRCDPISEHNRLYWYRQTLGQGPEFLTYFQNEAQLEKSRLLSDRFSAERPKGSFSTLEIQRTEQGDSAMYLCASSLGYISGNQPQHFGDGTRLSIL.

Of note for this clonotype: A far larger clone is just one base off, so this is likely a read error. The genes are TRBV6-2 or TRBV6-3 and TRBJ2-1, with D unresolved. The germline V gene has CDR1 MNHEY and CDR2 SVGEGT. This CDR3 has 11 amino acids. With 5 bases removed from V and 4 bases from J, the gap between germline ends came to 3 bases. The CDR3 spells CASSKYNEQFF. The CDR3 DNA reads TGTGCCAGCAGTAAATACAATGAGCAGTTCTTC.